The clone carrying this T cell receptor beta chain was counted only a few times. The antigen remains unidentified. TCR beta CDR3 region amplification was performed from RNA transcripts. HTBI primers were the set used in a first-round RT-PCR of the TCR CDR3. TCRdb processed the multiplex PCR reads anew with MiXCR; each CDR3 protein has one entry. Of about 480,000 distinct CDR3 sequences listed, roughly 22% are singletons. Germline V gene sequence: CDR1 SGDLS, CDR2 YYNGEE. V lost 0 bases to trimming and J lost 3 bases, with 10 bases between them. The length of the CDR3 is 15 residues. This record comes from a study of T cells in Graves' hyperthyroidism and ophthalmopathy. In the ophthalmopathy cohort, Clinical Activity Score was at least 3, NOSPECS grade at least 4, and duration under 3 months. Study-level findings and limits: Most thyroid clonotypes that were expanded above 0.001 also turned up in blood.

This chain uses TRBV9 with TRBJ2-1, with D possibly matching TRBD2 (6 bases). The sample taken for sequencing was blood. This receptor was obtained from a woman in her sixties or seventies with Graves' ophthalmopathy. The CDR3 DNA sequence: TGTGCCAGCAGCGTAGACCTAGCGTTCTACAATGAGCAGTTCTTC. The encoded protein is CASSVDLAFYNEQFF. Full variable domain (rest looked up from reference TRBV9 and TRBJ2-1): DSGVTQTPKHLITATGQRVTLRCSPRSGDLSVYWYQQSLDQGLQFLIQYYNGEERAKGNILERFSAQQFPDLHSELNLSSLELGDSALYFCASSVDLAFYNEQFFGPGTRLTVL.